The clone carrying this T cell receptor (beta chain) was seen just once. The entry originates in a study of control samples from healthy donors and cancer patients. Only in-frame clones appear in the TCRdb table, and some are missing; sequencing was by immunoSEQ multiplex PCR. The sample lists 230,000 or so clones; roughly 94% were seen once. The clonotype was recovered from a man aged 45-65 years in good health. Sequenced material: blood.

The CDR3 DNA sequence: TGTGCCAGCAGCTTAGACTTCCGGGAGTACGCTTTCTTT. It specifies CASSLDFREYAFF. This chain connects TRBV11-2 to TRBJ1-1, with unresolved D. Trimming shortened V by 0 bases and J by 11 bases, and 13 bases separated the two germline ends. This CDR3 is 13 amino acids long. CDR1 SGHAT and CDR2 FQNNGV come from the germline V gene.